This T cell receptor (beta chain) was identified in a study of OX40 agonist ivuxolimab in advanced cancers. The wider study: The patients' treatment was ivuxolimab, an agonistic anti-OX40 (CD134) antibody. Earlier treatment with anti-PD-1, anti-PD-L1 or anti-CTLA-4 was permitted, and about 40% had received some.

TCRdb's table, derived via immunoSEQ multiplex PCR, lists solely in-frame clones and lacks some. The sample has 60,000 to 65,000 clones; approximately 90% are singletons. Trimming took 3 bases from V and 6 from J, leaving 10 bases between them. Germline-derived CDR1 and CDR2 are SGDLS and YYNGEE. The CDR3 extends over 13 amino acids. In regard to this clone: The antigen is not known.

Study observations and caveats: Low levels of normalized T-cell clonal expansion also appeared in some nonresponders.

A history of autoimmune disease or systemic immunosuppression excluded patients. The TCR sequence derives from an adult with an advanced solid tumor such as melanoma, head and neck, liver or kidney cancer. Sequences were derived from CD4+ or CD8+ T cells sorted from blood, sampled in a trial of the OX40 agonist ivuxolimab. V and J are TRBV9 and TRBJ2-1, with a possible D match to TRBD1 (6 bases). CDR3 nucleotide sequence: TGTGCCAGCAGCGCGGGACATCCCAATGAGCAGTTCTTC. This codes for CASSAGHPNEQFF.